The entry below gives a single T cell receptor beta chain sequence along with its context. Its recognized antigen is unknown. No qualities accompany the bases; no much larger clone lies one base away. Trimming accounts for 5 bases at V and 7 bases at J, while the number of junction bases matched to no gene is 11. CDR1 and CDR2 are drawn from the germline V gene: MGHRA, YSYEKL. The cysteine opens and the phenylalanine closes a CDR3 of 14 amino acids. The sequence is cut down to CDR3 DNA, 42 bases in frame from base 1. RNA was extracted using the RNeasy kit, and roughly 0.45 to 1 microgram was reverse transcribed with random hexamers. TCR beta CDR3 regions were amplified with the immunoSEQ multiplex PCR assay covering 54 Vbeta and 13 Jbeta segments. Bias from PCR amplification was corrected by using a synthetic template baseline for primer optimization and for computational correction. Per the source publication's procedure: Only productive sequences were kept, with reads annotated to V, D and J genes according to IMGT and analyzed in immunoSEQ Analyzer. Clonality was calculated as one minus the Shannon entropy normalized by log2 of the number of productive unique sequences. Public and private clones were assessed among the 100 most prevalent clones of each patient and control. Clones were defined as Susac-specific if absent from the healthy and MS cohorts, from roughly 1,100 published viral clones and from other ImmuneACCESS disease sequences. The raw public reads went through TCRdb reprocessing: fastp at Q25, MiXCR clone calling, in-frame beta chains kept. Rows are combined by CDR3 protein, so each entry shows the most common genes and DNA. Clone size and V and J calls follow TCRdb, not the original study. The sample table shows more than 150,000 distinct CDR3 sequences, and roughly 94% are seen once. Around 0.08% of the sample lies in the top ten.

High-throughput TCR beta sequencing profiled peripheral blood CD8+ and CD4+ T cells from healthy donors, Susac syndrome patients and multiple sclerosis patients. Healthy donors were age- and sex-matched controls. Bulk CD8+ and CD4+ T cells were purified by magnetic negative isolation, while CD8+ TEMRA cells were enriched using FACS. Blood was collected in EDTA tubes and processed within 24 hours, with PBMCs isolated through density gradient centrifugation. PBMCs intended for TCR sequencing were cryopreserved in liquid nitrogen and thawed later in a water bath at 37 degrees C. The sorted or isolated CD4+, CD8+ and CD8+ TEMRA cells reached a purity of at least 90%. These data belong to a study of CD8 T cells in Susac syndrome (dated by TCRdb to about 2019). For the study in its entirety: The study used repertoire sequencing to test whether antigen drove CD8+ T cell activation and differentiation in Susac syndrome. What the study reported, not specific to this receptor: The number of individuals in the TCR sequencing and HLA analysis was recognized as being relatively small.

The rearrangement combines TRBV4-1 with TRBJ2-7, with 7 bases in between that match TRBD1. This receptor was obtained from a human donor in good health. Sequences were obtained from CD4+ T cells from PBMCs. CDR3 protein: CASSDRAKRREQYF. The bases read TGCGCCAGCAGCGACAGGGCTAAAAGGCGAGAGCAGTACTTC.